This is a list of T cell receptor beta chains from one sample in a study of glioma-infiltrating T cells. TCRdb reprocessed the multiplex PCR reads with MiXCR, giving one entry per CDR3 protein. Here the sample spans approximately 110,000 distinct CDR3 sequences, less than 30% being singletons. Material for sequencing was glioma tissue, nonneoplastic brain tissue, or PBMCs (not recorded which). These receptors were obtained from a human donor with low-grade glioma or glioblastoma, undergoing nonglioma brain surgery, or in good health (not recorded which). The CDR3 runs from the conserved cysteine through the conserved F or W. D genes are given only for firm matches. The size field is filled for only some rows; it gives once, few, many or a size class.

TRBV20-1	many	TRBJ2-5	TRBD1	CSAVGTAETQYF	TGCAGTGCTGTCGGGACAGCAGAGACCCAGTACTTC
TRBV4-3	many	TRBJ1-5	TRBD1	CASSQDNRGSNQPQHF	TGCGCCAGCAGCCAGGACAACAGGGGAAGCAATCAGCCCCAGCATTTT
TRBV6-1	many	TRBJ1-5	.	CASSEDGREKQHF	TGTGCCAGCAGTGAAGACGGACGGGAGAAACAGCATTTT
TRBV4-3	many	TRBJ2-1	.	CASSQESWGSYNEQFF	TGCGCCAGCAGCCAAGAGTCCTGGGGCTCCTACAATGAGCAGTTCTTC
TRBV12-5	.	TRBJ2-1	TRBD2	CASGLVTSEGFFNEQFF	TGTGCTAGTGGTTTGGTGACTAGCGAGGGATTTTTCAATGAGCAGTTCTTC
TRBV3-1	.	TRBJ2-5	TRBD2	CASSALAVHAETQYF	TGTGCCAGTAGCGCCCTAGCGGTCCACGCAGAGACCCAGTACTTC
TRBV20-1	many	TRBJ2-7	.	CSARWWADKRYEQYF	TGCAGTGCTAGATGGTGGGCGGACAAACGCTACGAGCAGTACTTC
TRBV11-1	.	TRBJ2-5	TRBD2	CASSPRTSGGTGETQYF	TGTGCCAGCAGCCCACGGACTAGCGGGGGCACCGGGGAGACCCAGTACTTC
TRBV25-1	.	TRBJ2-5	TRBD2	CASSDRAGGGTETQYF	TGTGCCAGCAGTGATAGAGCGGGAGGAGGTACAGAGACCCAGTACTTC
TRBV28	many	TRBJ2-1	.	CASSPPAGANEQFF	TGTGCCAGCAGCCCCCCCGCAGGGGCGAATGAGCAGTTCTTC
TRBV12-5	.	TRBJ2-1	TRBD2	CASGLVRLAGGRSYNEQFF	TGTGCTAGTGGTTTGGTACGACTAGCGGGGGGACGCTCCTACAATGAGCAGTTCTTC
TRBV19	few	TRBJ2-3	.	CASSNRGTDTQYF	TGTGCCAGTAGTAACAGGGGCACAGATACGCAGTATTTT
TRBV6-1	many	TRBJ2-7	.	CAAKKLNSYEQYF	TGTGCAGCCAAAAAACTAAACTCCTACGAGCAGTACTTC
TRBV12-3/TRBV12-4	few	TRBJ2-3	.	CASSYRFQGTDTQYF	TGTGCCAGCAGTTACCGGTTCCAGGGCACAGATACGCAGTATTTT
TRBV2	many	TRBJ2-6	.	CASSGHSSGANVLTF	TGTGCCAGCAGTGGACATAGCTCTGGGGCCAACGTCCTGACTTTC
TRBV7-9	.	TRBJ2-1	TRBD2	CASSFPLAGGGNEKFF	TGTGCCAGCAGCTTTCCCTTAGCGGGAGGCGGCAATGAGAAGTTCTTC
TRBV20-1	many	TRBJ2-7	TRBD2	CSAISGPAYEQYF	TGCAGTGCCATTAGCGGGCCCGCCTACGAGCAGTACTTC
TRBV9	.	TRBJ1-5	.	CASSVGGDGHDQPQHF	TGTGCCAGCAGCGTAGGGGGGGACGGACACGATCAGCCCCAGCATTTT
TRBV29-1	many	TRBJ2-1	.	CSASLGIGEQFF	TGCAGCGCGTCCTTAGGCATCGGTGAGCAGTTCTTC
TRBV29-1	.	TRBJ2-7	.	CSVRALASYEQYF	TGCAGCGTTCGTGCGCTAGCGAGCTACGAGCAGTACTTC
TRBV6-1	many	TRBJ2-7	.	CASSPTRPGSYEQYF	TGTGCCAGCAGCCCGACACGCCCGGGGTCCTACGAGCAGTACTTC
TRBV6-1	many	TRBJ2-1	TRBD1	CASRQGAYNEQFF	TGTGCCAGCAGGCAGGGGGCCTACAATGAGCAGTTCTTC
TRBV7-2	many	TRBJ2-1	.	CASSLGLFNEQFF	TGTGCCAGCAGCTTAGGGTTGTTCAATGAGCAGTTCTTC
TRBV4-3	.	TRBJ2-7	.	CASSQDAGNEPYF	TGCGCCAGCAGCCAAGATGCGGGTAACGAGCCGTACTTC
TRBV6-1	.	TRBJ1-5	.	CAVHRDVRPQHF	TGTGCCGTACATCGGGACGTCCGGCCCCAGCATTTT
TRBV7-2	many	TRBJ2-3	TRBD1	CASSLRTGASSTDTQYF	TGTGCCAGCAGCTTAAGGACAGGGGCCTCTAGCACAGATACGCAGTATTTT
TRBV7-9	.	TRBJ2-6	.	CASSRGLHRGTGANVLTF	TGTGCCAGCAGCCGAGGACTTCATAGGGGGACTGGGGCCAACGTCCTGACTTTC
TRBV28	.	TRBJ1-5	.	CASRVGGWYQPQNF	TGTGCCAGCAGAGTCGGAGGTTGGTATCAGCCCCAGAATTTT
TRBV6-2/TRBV6-3	many	TRBJ2-1	TRBD2	CASSYYSGSGNEQFF	TGTGCCAGCAGTTATTATAGCGGGAGTGGCAATGAGCAGTTCTTC
TRBV20-1	many	TRBJ2-3	TRBD2	CSAILAGATDTQYF	TGCAGTGCCATACTAGCGGGAGCCACAGATACGCAGTATTTT
TRBV11-1	.	TRBJ2-7	TRBD1	CASSLGTGPYEQYF	TGTGCCAGCAGCCTAGGGACAGGACCCTACGAGCAGTACTTC
TRBV4-3	many	TRBJ2-4	.	CASSQDEGLAKNIQYF	TGCGCCAGCAGCCAAGACGAGGGATTAGCCAAAAACATTCAGTACTTC
TRBV6-4	many	TRBJ1-1	.	CASSLTGLTEAFF	TGTGCCAGCAGTCTAACAGGGTTGACTGAAGCTTTCTTT
TRBV20-1	many	TRBJ2-3	TRBD2	CSARYGGRADTQYF	TGCAGTGCTAGATACGGAGGGAGGGCAGATACGCAGTATTTT
TRBV28	many	TRBJ2-1	.	CASSLLVNEQFF	TGTGCCAGCAGTTTGTTGGTAAATGAGCAGTTCTTC
TRBV19	many	TRBJ2-7	.	CASSPGLYEQYF	TGTGCCAGTAGTCCAGGGCTCTACGAGCAGTACTTC
TRBV10-3	many	TRBJ2-2	.	CATYPGQNTGELFF	TGTGCCACCTATCCGGGACAGAACACCGGGGAGCTGTTTTTT
TRBV6-1	.	TRBJ1-3	.	CASSDGGSGNTIYF	TGTGCCAGCAGCGACGGGGGTAGTGGAAACACCATATATTTT
TRBV29-1	few	TRBJ2-1	.	CSVQKDPNYNEQFF	TGCAGCGTCCAAAAAGATCCCAATTACAATGAGCAGTTCTTC
TRBV19	many	TRBJ2-1	TRBD2	CASSETSGTYNEQFF	TGTGCCAGTAGTGAGACTAGCGGGACATACAATGAGCAGTTCTTC
TRBV5-5	.	TRBJ2-2	.	CASSSIPLGRNTGELFF	TGTGCCAGCAGCTCTATTCCCCTAGGGCGAAACACCGGGGAGCTGTTTTTT
TRBV4-2	.	TRBJ2-2	TRBD2	CASSQIAGHNTGELFF	TGTGCCAGCAGCCAAATAGCGGGACATAACACCGGGGAGCTGTTTTTT
TRBV20-1	many	TRBJ1-5	TRBD1	CSAYSGGGQPQHF	TGCAGTGCGTATTCAGGGGGCGGTCAGCCCCAGCATTTT
TRBV18	.	TRBJ2-1	TRBD1	CASSPGQGDERFF	TGTGCCAGCTCACCGGGACAGGGAGATGAGCGGTTCTTC
TRBV12-3/TRBV12-4	few	TRBJ2-7	.	CASSTVSGVEQYF	TGTGCCAGTAGCACCGTGTCGGGGGTTGAGCAGTACTTC
TRBV4-1	many	TRBJ1-3	.	CASSQIGEGSSGNTIYF	TGCGCCAGCAGCCAAATTGGGGAAGGTAGTTCTGGAAACACCATATATTTT
TRBV11-2	few	TRBJ2-3	TRBD2	CASSSQTGGPDTQYF	TGTGCCAGCAGCTCCCAAACGGGGGGGCCAGATACGCAGTATTTT
TRBV6-1	many	TRBJ2-1	.	CASSKEARVVSNEQFF	TGTGCCAGCAGTAAAGAAGCTAGGGTCGTTAGCAATGAGCAGTTCTTC
TRBV28	.	TRBJ2-6	.	CATVIEGSGANVLTF	TGTGCCACCGTGATCGAGGGCTCGGGGGCCAACGTCCTGACTTTC
TRBV27	few	TRBJ2-1	TRBD2	CASSLHTSGRAYNEQFF	TGTGCCAGCAGTCTCCACACTAGCGGGAGGGCCTACAATGAGCAGTTCTTC
TRBV25-1	few	TRBJ2-1	.	CASSEGSMGGEEQFF	TGTGCCAGCAGTGAAGGTTCTATGGGGGGAGAAGAGCAGTTCTTC
TRBV20-1	many	TRBJ2-7	.	CSARDLFTLVGEASYEQYF	TGCAGTGCTAGAGATCTCTTCACCCTCGTGGGGGAGGCATCCTACGAGCAGTACTTC
TRBV29-1	.	TRBJ1-1	.	CSVEEVAGIGEAFF	TGCAGCGTTGAAGAAGTGGCAGGGATTGGTGAAGCTTTCTTT